This T cell receptor (beta chain) was found in a study of T cells in Graves' hyperthyroidism and ophthalmopathy. Across the study: Upon initial diagnosis and before any treatment, peripheral blood was collected.

Germline V gene lookup returns CDR1 LNHDA and CDR2 SQIVND (reference sequence). This CDR3 comprises 15 residues. Trimming cost V 5 bases and J 8 bases; bases outside gene matches: 13. This clonotype appeared a few times. When ophthalmopathy did not progress within 18 months, Graves' hyperthyroidism was considered stable. Hyperthyroidism patients were newly diagnosed, had disease duration under 2 months, and were aged 18 to 65 years. This sample holds PBMCs from under 11 ml fresh peripheral blood. Using RNA transcripts as the source, TCR beta CDR3 regions were amplified. The HTBI primer set served for first-round RT-PCR of the TCR CDR3. TCRdb passed the multiplex PCR reads through MiXCR, listing each CDR3 protein once. Seen here are about 400,000 distinct CDR3 sequences, approximately 25% observed once, and the top ten hold about 70%.

The sequencing input was blood. The clonotype comes from a man aged 45-65 years with Graves' hyperthyroidism. This chain uses TRBV19 with TRBJ1-2; 8 bases fit TRBD1. CDR3 sequence: CASSPSGQGALGYTF. Written as DNA, the CDR3 is TGTGCCAGTAGTCCCTCCGGCCAGGGGGCCTTAGGCTACACCTTC.